These 16 T cell receptor beta chains came from one sample sequenced in a study of blood T cell repertoires in COVID-19. Clones were sequenced by immunoSEQ multiplex PCR, and TCRdb holds only the in-frame ones, with some missing. The table lists roughly 200,000 clones, approximately 82% of them singletons. Sequencing used peripheral blood. The receptors shown here come from a man aged 35 to 55 with active or convalescent COVID-19.

Written as DNA, the CDR3 is TGTGCCAGCAGCTTAGTCAGCGGGGGGAACACAGATACGCAGTATTTT. Amino acids: CASSLVSGGNTDTQYF. The chain recombines TRBV7-9 with TRBJ2-3, with 9 bases identical to TRBD2. V shed 1 base and J 2 bases; nucleotides not matched to a gene: 4. The CDR3 has 16 residues. CDR1 and CDR2 (germline): SEHNR, FQNEAQ (reference sequence).

This sequence joins TRBV4-1 and TRBJ2-3; 7 nucleotides align to TRBD2. The CDR3 consists of 16 residues. CDR1 is MGHRA, CDR2 YSYEKL, per germline. The V gene end was trimmed by 0 bases and the J gene end by 2 bases; junction bases not matched to a gene: 5. CDR3 region: CASSQDLRGYTDTQYF. CDR3 coding DNA: TGCGCCAGCAGCCAAGATTTGCGGGGGTACACAGATACGCAGTATTTT.

The chain joins TRBV9 to TRBJ1-2; no clear D. Between the trimmed V and J ends, which lost 0 bases and 1 base, there was a span of 10 bases. The CDR3 has 15 residues. The germline V gene encodes CDR1 SGDLS and CDR2 YYNGEE. The CDR3, as DNA: TGTGCCAGCAGCGTAGGTGTAGATTATAACTATGGCTACACCTTC. Amino acid sequence: CASSVGVDYNYGYTF.

The J gene is TRBJ1-1, the V gene TRBV19; 9 bases fit TRBD1. This CDR3 region has 16 residues. Looked up from germline, CDR1 is LNHDA and CDR2 is SQIVND (reference sequence). Unmatched junction bases numbered 9, after V lost 6 bases and J lost 1 base. CDR3 sequence reads: CASRMRTGVENTEAFF. The CDR3 DNA reads TGTGCCAGTAGAATGAGGACAGGGGTGGAGAACACTGAAGCTTTCTTT.

The gene calls are TRBV19 and TRBJ1-3; 8 nucleotides agree with TRBD1. The CDR3 runs 15 residues. The V segment lost 3 bases and the J segment 5 bases; nucleotides outside the gene matches: 6. Germline V lookup: CDR1 LNHDA, CDR2 SQIVND (reference sequence). The CDR3 sequence is CASSIGPGGRNTIYF. The CDR3 DNA reads TGTGCCAGTAGTATCGGGCCAGGGGGCAGAAACACCATATATTTT.

This clone has a single count. The rearrangement joins TRBV5-4 to TRBJ1-1, with 9 bases that match TRBD1. CDR3 length: 15 residues. Germline V gene lookup returns CDR1 SGHNT and CDR2 YYREEE (reference sequence). Trimming removed 4 bases from V and 5 bases from J; junction bases left unmatched: 9. The CDR3 DNA reads TGTGCCAGCAGCCCTCAGACAGGGGGAAGAACTGAAGCTTTCTTT. Translation: CASSPQTGGRTEAFF.

This sequence joins TRBV27 and TRBJ2-7; TRBD1 might be the D (6 bases). This CDR3 region has 15 residues. In germline, CDR1 is MNHEY, CDR2 SMNVEV (reference sequence). V was shortened by 3 bases and J by 0 bases, with 12 bases between the two germline ends. The CDR3 reads CASSLSEGVSYEQYF. CDR3 in DNA: TGTGCCAGCAGTTTGTCTGAGGGGGTCTCCTACGAGCAGTACTTC.

The chain carries TRBV27 and TRBJ2-3; tentatively, D is TRBD1 (5 bases). CDR1 is MNHEY and CDR2 is SMNVEV in the germline V gene (reference sequence). The CDR3 runs 15 residues. Trimming cost V 6 bases and J 0 bases, with 13 bases left between them. The CDR3 protein is CASSPTVTSTDTQYF. CDR3 bases: TGTGCCAGCAGCCCGACAGTTACCAGCACAGATACGCAGTATTTT.

This clone has only a few counts. The chain recombines TRBV19 with TRBJ2-7; 10 bases match TRBD1. CDR1 is LNHDA, CDR2 SQIVND, per germline (reference sequence). V lost 6 bases, J lost 3 bases, and 5 bases stayed unmatched. CDR3 length equals 14 residues. CDR3 sequence reads: CASSRQGAIYEQYF. In DNA form, the CDR3 reads TGTGCCAGTAGCCGACAGGGGGCAATCTACGAGCAGTACTTC.

The chain joins TRBV30 to TRBJ1-1; TRBD1 aligns across 9 bases. Looked up from germline, CDR1 is GTSNPN and CDR2 is SVGIG (reference sequence). The V and J ends lost 1 base and 6 bases, in that order; junction bases with no gene match: 6. This CDR3 is built from 14 residues. DNA of the CDR3: TGTGCCTGGAGTGCTAGGGACAGGGCGGCTGAAGCTTTCTTT. It yields the protein CAWSARDRAAEAFF.

This sequence joins TRBV5-1 and TRBJ2-3, with 7 bases aligning to TRBD2. Trimming at V came to 2 bases and at J to 2 bases, leaving 5 bases not matched to a gene. CDR3 size: 15 residues. From germline, CDR1 is SGHRS and CDR2 YFSETQ. CDR3 coding DNA: TGCGCCAGCAGCTTTTCTAGCGGACCCACAGATACGCAGTATTTT. Translating it yields CASSFSSGPTDTQYF.

This clone has ten or more counts. V is TRBV7-2 and J is TRBJ2-1; D not resolved. CDR1 is SGHTA and CDR2 is FQGNSA in the germline V gene. The ends were cut back, 4 bases at V and 3 bases at J, with 7 bases in the middle. The CDR3 length is 13 residues. The CDR3: CASSSSLYNEQFF. In DNA, the CDR3 is TGTGCCAGCAGCTCCTCCCTCTACAATGAGCAGTTCTTC.

The J gene is TRBJ1-1, the V gene TRBV11-1; maybe TRBD1 (5 bases). In germline, CDR1 is SGHAT, CDR2 FQDESV (reference sequence). V lost 5 bases and J lost 4, with 14 bases in between. The CDR3 runs to 14 residues. CDR3 nucleotide sequence: TGTGCCAGCAGCCTCGGGTTTCAGGGCACTGAAGCTTTCTTT. Protein product: CASSLGFQGTEAFF.

The sample holds one count of this clone. The chain carries TRBV6-2 or TRBV6-3 and TRBJ1-3; D is perhaps TRBD1 (5 bases). Per the germline V gene, CDR1 is MNHEY and CDR2 is SVGEGT. The CDR3 has 14 residues. V lost 5 bases and J lost 0, with 8 bases in between. CDR3 residues: CASSRQSSGNTIYF. The CDR3 nucleotides read TGTGCCAGCAGTAGACAGTCCTCTGGAAACACCATATATTTT.

As to this clone: Other DNA sequences from this sample encode an identical CDR3 as well. This chain connects TRBV19 to TRBJ2-7, with 9 bases matching TRBD1. J lost 3 bases, V lost 5 bases, and 5 bases had no gene match. From germline, CDR1 is LNHDA and CDR2 SQIVND (reference sequence). This CDR3 has 14 residues. CDR3 residues: CASSSRDRVYEQYF. The CDR3 DNA sequence: TGTGCCAGTAGTTCTCGGGACAGGGTCTACGAGCAGTACTTC.

There are a few counts of this clone. The CDR3 reads CASSQSLAGGWGADTQYF. The DNA for the CDR3 is TGCGCCAGCAGCCAATCTTTAGCGGGAGGGTGGGGGGCAGATACGCAGTATTTT. V is TRBV4-1 and J is TRBJ2-3; the match to TRBD2 covers 11 bases. Losses at the gene ends were 2 bases for V and 4 bases for J; bases not matched to a gene: 11. In germline, CDR1 is MGHRA, CDR2 YSYEKL. This CDR3 contains 18 residues.